This T cell receptor (beta chain) was found in a study of OX40 agonist ivuxolimab in advanced cancers. Study background: Dose-escalation patients suffered from hepatocellular carcinoma, melanoma, renal cell or head and neck cancer. The group had a mean age of 60 years, ranged from about 20 to 90, and was less than 85% male.

Of note for this clone: Its antigen is undetermined.

Trimming cost V 3 bases and J 2 bases, with 11 bases left between them. Germline CDR1 WSHSY, CDR2 SAAADI. This CDR3 has 15 residues. Study-wide results and limits: Certain nonresponders additionally had low normalized T-cell clonal expansion. By week 6 at 0.1 to 3.0 mg/kg, blood CD4+ and CD8+ T cells had expanded clonally.

Assay: immunoSEQ multiplex PCR; the TCRdb copy retains only in-frame clones and omits some. The table shows about 76,000 clones, with about 85% occurring only once. Material: CD4+ or CD8+ T cells sorted from blood, obtained in a trial of the OX40 agonist ivuxolimab. The TCR originated in an adult with an advanced solid tumor such as melanoma, head and neck, liver or kidney cancer. The chain employs TRBV10-2 and TRBJ1-5; no clear D. This CDR3 reads CASSDPDGRNQPQHF. The CDR3 DNA follows: TGCGCCAGCAGTGACCCGGACGGCCGCAATCAGCCCCAGCATTTT.